This TCR beta chain stems from a study of T cell responses to AZD1222 COVID-19 vaccine. General study results and limits: Mostly white British, mostly female donors; authors suggested clonal diversity may be underestimated. Repertoire samples came only from after the peak T cell response. Spike-specific TCR breadth and depth grew following two AZD1222 doses.

The CDR3 loop spans 14 amino acids. CDR1 MNHEY and CDR2 SVGAGI come from the germline V gene. The V gene end was trimmed by 5 bases and the J gene end by 2 bases; junction bases not matched to a gene: 5. Clones were read by immunoSEQ multiplex PCR, and TCRdb kept only the in-frame ones, dropping some. The table includes 150,000 to 200,000 clones, 87% detected once. Remarks on this clone: The antigen remains undetermined.

The sample was peripheral blood, taken on day 0 of AZD1222 vaccination. This receptor was obtained from an adult in good health. The V and J genes are TRBV6-5 and TRBJ1-2; 7 bases map to TRBD1. The DNA for the CDR3 is TGTGCCAGCAGTACACAGGGGCCGAACTATGGCTACACCTTC. Translating it yields CASSTQGPNYGYTF.